This T cell receptor beta chain emerged from a study of T cell repertoires in cytomegalovirus infection. About the study: It was recently identified HLA-C-restricted and well-studied HLA-B-restricted CMV epitopes that the study used. Public TCR beta signatures marked donors with CMV infection and the matching HLA.

Per the germline V gene, CDR1 is SGHTA and CDR2 is FQGNSA. This CDR3 region has 18 residues. The V gene lost 3 bases and the J gene lost 3 bases, with 24 bases spanning the gap. Study results and limitations: There were HLA-C-restricted CMV-specific TCR beta clonotypes dominating the ex vivo response.

A remark on this clonotype: Its cognate antigen is unknown.

TCRdb re-called the reads with MiXCR, one entry per CDR3 protein. The table includes around 430,000 distinct CDR3 sequences, under 45% detected once. The clonotype comes from a human donor in good health (CMV status not recorded). Some clones in this sample may be carry-over from other donors' samples. The sample consisted of cultured PBMCs, taken from culture after CMV antigen stimulation. The chain uses TRBV7-2 and TRBJ2-7, with D maybe TRBD1 (8 bases). CDR3 loop: CASSFNRGLGLGNYEQYF. CDR3 nucleotides: TGTGCCAGCAGCTTTAACAGGGGGTTAGGACTAGGAAACTACGAGCAGTACTTC.